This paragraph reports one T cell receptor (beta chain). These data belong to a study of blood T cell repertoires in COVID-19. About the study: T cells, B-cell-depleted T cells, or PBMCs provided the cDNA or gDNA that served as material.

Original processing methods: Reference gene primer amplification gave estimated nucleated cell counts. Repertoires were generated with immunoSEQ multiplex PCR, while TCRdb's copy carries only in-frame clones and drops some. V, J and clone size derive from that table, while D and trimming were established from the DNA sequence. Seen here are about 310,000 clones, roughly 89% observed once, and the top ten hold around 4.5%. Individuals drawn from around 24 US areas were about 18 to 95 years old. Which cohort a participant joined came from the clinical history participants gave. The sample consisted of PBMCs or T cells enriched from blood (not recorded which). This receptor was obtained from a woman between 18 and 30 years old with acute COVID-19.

This chain's CDR3 is CASSVSSQGELFF. In DNA form, the CDR3 reads TGTGCCAGCAGCGTAAGTTCACAGGGGGAGCTGTTTTTT. The chain recombines TRBV9 with TRBJ2-2; D gene ambiguous. This CDR3 comprises 13 residues. Germline values: CDR1 SGDLS, CDR2 YYNGEE. Trimming left V 1 base short and J 8 bases short, with 9 bases between.